This T cell receptor (beta chain) is drawn from a study of Ad26.COV2.S vaccination and SARS-CoV-2 variants. Overall study context: Among those in the COV1001 Ad26.COV2.S trial arm was the donor.

The repertoire was sequenced with immunoSEQ multiplex PCR; TCRdb's copy has only in-frame clones and lacks some. The sample carries more than 300,000 clones, approximately 80% recorded once. V was clipped by 2 bases and J by 5 bases, with 10 bases between them. Germline V gives CDR1 MNHEY, CDR2 SVGAGI. The CDR3 sequence is 15 residues long. Stated treatment: some 19 received Ad26.COV2.S at low or high dose, single or two shots; 5 received placebo; per-sample allocation not given. Samples analyzed were those drawn on day 63 after the first vaccine or placebo injection. The receptor comes from a person between 18 and 59 years old who received the Ad26.COV2.S COVID-19 vaccine or a placebo. The sequencing here drew on peripheral blood, taken in a trial of Ad26.COV2.S vaccine versus placebo. The V gene is TRBV6-5, the J gene TRBJ1-6; unclear D gene. CDR3 sequence: CASSYVGPNNSPLHF. For the CDR3, the DNA is TGTGCCAGCAGTTACGTGGGCCCAAATAATTCACCCCTCCACTTT.